Listed below are T cell receptor beta chains from one sample, sequenced in a study of blood T cell repertoires in COVID-19. The table came from immunoSEQ multiplex PCR; TCRdb's copy has only in-frame clones and leaves some out. The sample includes 200,000 to 250,000 clones, about 83% of them seen just once. The specimen sequenced was peripheral blood. These receptors all stem from a woman in her 50s with active or convalescent COVID-19. Both conserved end residues are part of each CDR3. The D gene is left open where the match is weak.

TRBV6-4	.	TRBJ1-5	CASSAGGQPQHF
TRBV6-1	TRBD1	TRBJ1-1	CASSEGQGAEKAFF
TRBV11-2	TRBD2	TRBJ2-1	CASRPRSGGPNEQFF
TRBV6-5	TRBD1	TRBJ1-4	CASSSGDRGQGEKLFF
TRBV12-3/TRBV12-4	.	TRBJ2-5	CASYDGGHAAQYF
TRBV7-9	.	TRBJ1-1	CASREILDTEAFF
TRBV19	TRBD1	TRBJ1-2	CASTYGTGYGYTF
TRBV14	.	TRBJ2-5	CASSQQTPRRETQYF
TRBV19	TRBD1	TRBJ1-2	CASSGGQGGYGYTF
TRBV7-2	.	TRBJ2-5	CASSLQRRDPAETQYF
TRBV28	TRBD2	TRBJ2-1	CASSPGGGSYNEQFF
TRBV28	TRBD1	TRBJ1-5	CASRGQGPSNQPQHF